The rows below give T cell receptor beta chains drawn from one sample of a study of T cells expressing NK-cell markers. TCRdb re-called the 5' RACE reads and gives one entry per CDR3 protein, without DNA. Its table records roughly 280,000 distinct CDR3 sequences. Sequencing input: blood T cells: a sorted CD56 or NKG2C T cell subset, CD4+ or CD8+ T cells, or bulk PBMC T cells (not recorded which). These TCRs come from a man younger than 35 in good health. CDR3s include the opening cysteine and the closing phenylalanine or tryptophan.

j_gene | v_gene | CDR3aa
TRBJ2-5 | TRBV4-1 | CASSLGGTKETQYF
TRBJ2-1 | TRBV9 | CASSVGASGTEMFF
TRBJ1-5 | TRBV20-1 | CSARNDRGNQPQHF
TRBJ1-1 | TRBV10-3 | CAISEGTGGPEAFF
TRBJ1-2 | TRBV12-3/TRBV12-4 | CASSYGQVGYGYTF
TRBJ2-5 | TRBV7-2 | CASRTRGRDKETQYF
TRBJ2-1 | TRBV12-3/TRBV12-4 | CASRGTRVSSYNEQFF
TRBJ2-1 | TRBV18 | CASSPPVGLAGGNEQFF
TRBJ2-3 | TRBV5-1 | CASSLATTGGPADTQYF
TRBJ2-3 | TRBV5-1 | CASSTPGLTDTQYF
TRBJ2-1 | TRBV5-6 | CASSRVFAASEQFF
TRBJ2-1 | TRBV24-1 | CATSDWGLAGERSYNEQFF
TRBJ2-3 | TRBV20-1 | CSARDPRSSGTDTQYF
TRBJ2-2 | TRBV11-2 | CASGRGDPTGELFF
TRBJ2-2 | TRBV4-1 | CASSQKTGYANTGELFF
TRBJ2-1 | TRBV18 | CASSPGPSGEQFF
TRBJ2-7 | TRBV12-3/TRBV12-4 | CASSGTGPQEQYF
TRBJ2-2 | TRBV6-5 | CASSYSVIGTGGSGELFF
TRBJ2-7 | TRBV7-9 | CASSWDLSTYEQYF
TRBJ1-6 | TRBV11-2 | CASSLERGYSPLHF
TRBJ2-1 | TRBV20-1 | CSARKTSGSSYNEQFF
TRBJ2-1 | TRBV12-3/TRBV12-4 | CASSPLAFFEQFF
TRBJ1-1 | TRBV6-6 | CASSYIRSEAFF
TRBJ2-1 | TRBV10-2 | CASRAPNNEQFF
TRBJ2-5 | TRBV20-1 | CSARGGRRKTQYF
TRBJ1-2 | TRBV29-1 | CSTGQNYGYTF
TRBJ2-1 | TRBV7-2 | CASSPRGAENEQFF
TRBJ2-1 | TRBV5-4 | CASSPGTRGNEQFF
TRBJ1-1 | TRBV29-1 | CSVQEPGREAFF
TRBJ2-5 | TRBV20-1 | CSARDRRLQGRETQYF
TRBJ1-2 | TRBV6-1 | CASTPGLGSYGYTF
TRBJ2-5 | TRBV29-1 | CSVRIETGQETQYF
TRBJ1-4 | TRBV7-8 | CASSLGYGQGTNRKEKLFF
TRBJ2-7 | TRBV20-1 | CSEKTGVYEQYF
TRBJ2-5 | TRBV12-3/TRBV12-4 | CASSLSGSVKTQYF
TRBJ2-1 | TRBV2 | CAIGVAGASISEQFF
TRBJ2-5 | TRBV19 | CASSIRQLKGETQYF
TRBJ2-7 | TRBV19 | CASSVNTAYEQYF
TRBJ2-1 | TRBV7-9 | CASSFAGTGNNEQFF
TRBJ2-2 | TRBV10-3 | CAISDPTEGRITGELFF
TRBJ2-5 | TRBV12-3/TRBV12-4 | CASSEQRQETQYF
TRBJ1-1 | TRBV7-2 | CASSPVRGQHTEAFF
TRBJ2-1 | TRBV20-1 | CSARDSPGGRNEQFF
TRBJ2-1 | TRBV12-3/TRBV12-4 | CASSNRVAGGDEQFF
TRBJ2-2 | TRBV7-8 | CASIPRINTGELFF
TRBJ2-1 | TRBV30 | CAWSLKGVSYNEQFF
TRBJ1-5 | TRBV6-1 | CASSEGGFSNQPQHF
TRBJ1-2 | TRBV7-9 | CASSLEIGGDGYTF
TRBJ2-7 | TRBV7-7 | CASSFSGNDEQYF
TRBJ2-3 | TRBV7-6 | CASSLDRGLLNTQYF
TRBJ2-5 | TRBV9 | CASSVDGGGKTQYF
TRBJ1-1 | TRBV4-1 | CASSQDGRAAFF
TRBJ1-4 | TRBV10-3 | CAISEGIGQVGEKLFF
TRBJ2-2 | TRBV25-1 | CASARPGDTGELFF